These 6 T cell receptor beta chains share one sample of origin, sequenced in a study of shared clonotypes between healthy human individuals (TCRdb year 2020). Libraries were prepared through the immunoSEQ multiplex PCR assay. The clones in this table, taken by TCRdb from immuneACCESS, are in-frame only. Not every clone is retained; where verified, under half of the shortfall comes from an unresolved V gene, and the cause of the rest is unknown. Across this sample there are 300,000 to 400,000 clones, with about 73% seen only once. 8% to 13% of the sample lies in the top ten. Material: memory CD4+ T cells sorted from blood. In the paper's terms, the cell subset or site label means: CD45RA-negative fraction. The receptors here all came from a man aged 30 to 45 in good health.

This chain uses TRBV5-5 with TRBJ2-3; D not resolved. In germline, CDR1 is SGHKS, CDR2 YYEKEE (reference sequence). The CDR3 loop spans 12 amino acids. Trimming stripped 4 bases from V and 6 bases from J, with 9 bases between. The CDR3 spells CASSQGLDTQYF. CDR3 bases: TGTGCCAGCAGCCAAGGTTTGGATACGCAGTATTTT.

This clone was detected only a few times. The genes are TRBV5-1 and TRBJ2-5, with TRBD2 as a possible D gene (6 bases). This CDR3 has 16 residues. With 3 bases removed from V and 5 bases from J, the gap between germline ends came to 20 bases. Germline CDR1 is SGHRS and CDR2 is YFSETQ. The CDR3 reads CASSSTGGGLRETQYF. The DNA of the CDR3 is TGCGCCAGCAGCTCCACAGGTGGGGGGTTGAGGGAGACCCAGTACTTC.

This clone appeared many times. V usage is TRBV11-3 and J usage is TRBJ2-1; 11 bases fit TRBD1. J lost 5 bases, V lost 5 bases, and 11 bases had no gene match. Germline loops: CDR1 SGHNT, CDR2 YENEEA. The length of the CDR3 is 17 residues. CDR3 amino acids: CASSKRTGGPGDNEQFF. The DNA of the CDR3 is TGTGCCAGCAGCAAGCGGACAGGGGGCCCGGGGGACAATGAGCAGTTCTTC.

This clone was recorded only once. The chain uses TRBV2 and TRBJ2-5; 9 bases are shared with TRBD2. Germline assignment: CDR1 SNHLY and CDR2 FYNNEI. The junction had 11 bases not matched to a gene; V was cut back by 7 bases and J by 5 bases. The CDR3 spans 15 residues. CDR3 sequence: CASKRSSGNRETQYF. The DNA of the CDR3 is TGTGCCAGCAAAAGGTCTAGCGGGAATCGGGAGACCCAGTACTTC.

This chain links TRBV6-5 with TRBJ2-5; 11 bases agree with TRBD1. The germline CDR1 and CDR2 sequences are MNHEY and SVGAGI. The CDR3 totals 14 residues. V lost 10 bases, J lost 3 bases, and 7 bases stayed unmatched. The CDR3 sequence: CATMDRGREETQYF. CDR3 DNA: TGTGCCACCATGGACAGGGGGCGGGAAGAGACCCAGTACTTC.

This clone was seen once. This CDR3 is CASGVAGKDYGYTF. CDR3 nucleotide sequence: TGTGCCAGCGGGGTCGCAGGGAAGGACTATGGCTACACCTTC. This chain uses TRBV14 with TRBJ1-2, with D possibly TRBD1 on 5 matching bases. Deletions cut 8 bases from V and 3 bases from J, with 16 bases between. There are 14 residues in the CDR3. Looked up from germline, CDR1 is SGHDN and CDR2 is FVKESK.